The 25 T cell receptor beta chains reported below all come from one sample, sequenced in a study of blood T cell repertoires in COVID-19. Sequencing used immunoSEQ multiplex PCR; TCRdb keeps in-frame clones, though not all of them. The sample lists 100,000 or so clones; around 76% were seen once. Sequencing was done on a sample of peripheral blood. Receptors originate from a woman aged 70-85 years with acute or convalescent COVID-19.

This chain connects TRBV6-2 or TRBV6-3 to TRBJ2-5; 7 nucleotides agree with TRBD1. This CDR3 is 12 amino acids long. The J segment lost 10 bases and the V segment lost 6 bases, leaving 8 bases of the junction unmatched. The V gene's germline CDR1 is MNHEY and CDR2 SVGEGT. CDR3 sequence reads: CASSVTGKGQYF. CDR3 DNA: TGTGCCAGCAGCGTGACAGGGAAGGGCCAGTACTTC.

This clone was picked up one time. The rearrangement uses TRBV30 and TRBJ2-3; 9 bases map to TRBD1. Trimming removed 7 bases from V and 2 bases from J; junction bases left unmatched: 4. The V gene's germline CDR1 is GTSNPN and CDR2 SVGIG (reference sequence). The CDR3 is made up of 13 amino acids. CDR3: CAFRDRATDTQYF. The CDR3 region has the DNA TGTGCCTTCCGGGACAGGGCCACAGATACGCAGTATTTT.

This sequence joins TRBV6-5 and TRBJ2-7; weak D call: TRBD2 (5 bases). Germline V gene sequence: CDR1 MNHEY, CDR2 SVGAGI. The CDR3 covers 15 residues. CDR3: CALEKRVGSSYEQYF. The CDR3 nucleotides are TGTGCTCTCGAGAAACGAGTTGGGAGCTCCTACGAGCAGTACTTC.

V gene TRBV14 combines with J gene TRBJ2-1; 10 bases map to TRBD1. The CDR3 consists of 15 residues. The V segment lost 1 base and the J segment 6 bases; nucleotides outside the gene matches: 3. In germline, CDR1 is SGHDN, CDR2 FVKESK. In nucleotides, the CDR3 is TGTGCCAGCAGCCAAGCGGGACAGGGGATCAATGAGCAGTTCTTC. Amino acids: CASSQAGQGINEQFF. The whole variable domain, filled in from reference TRBV14 and TRBJ2-1, reads EAGVTQFPSHSVIEKGQTVTLRCDPISGHDNLYWYRRVMGKEIKFLLHFVKESKQDESGMPNNRFLAERTGGTYSTLKVQPAELEDSGVYFCASSQAGQGINEQFFGPGTRLTVL.

In regard to this clone: Additional DNA sequences in this sample encode the identical CDR3. The chain employs TRBV6-2 or TRBV6-3 and TRBJ1-1; maybe TRBD1 (6 bases). Trimming removed 0 bases from V and 1 base from J, with 6 bases in between. Looked up from germline, CDR1 is MNHEY and CDR2 is SVGEGT. The CDR3 is made up of 14 amino acids. The CDR3 here is CASSYSQGNTEAFF. Written as DNA, the CDR3 is TGTGCCAGCAGTTACTCACAGGGGAACACTGAAGCTTTCTTT.

The chain is built from TRBV5-1 and TRBJ1-4; 8 bases fit TRBD1. In germline, CDR1 is SGHRS, CDR2 YFSETQ. The CDR3 runs 14 residues. V was pared by 0 bases and J by 7 bases, with 2 bases of the junction left unmatched. CDR3 sequence reads: CASSLGTGSEKLFF. The CDR3 DNA is TGCGCCAGCAGCTTGGGGACAGGGAGTGAAAAACTGTTTTTT. Looking up the rest from reference TRBV5-1 and TRBJ1-4 gives the full variable domain: KAGVTQTPRYLIKTRGQQVTLSCSPISGHRSVSWYQQTPGQGLQFLFEYFSETQRNKGNFPGRFSGRQFSNSRSEMNVSTLELGDSALYLCASSLGTGSEKLFFGSGTQLSVL.

The rearrangement uses TRBV4-3 and TRBJ2-1, with D possibly matching TRBD1 (6 bases). The V gene lost 4 bases and the J gene lost 7 bases, with 8 bases spanning the gap. The CDR3 runs to 12 residues. The germline CDR1 and CDR2 sequences are LGHNA and YSLEER. Here the CDR3 reads CASSRTGNEQFF. The CDR3 DNA sequence: TGCGCCAGCAGCCGAACAGGGAATGAGCAGTTCTTC.

V is TRBV10-3 and J is TRBJ2-2; D unclear. Trimming left V 0 bases short and J 8 bases short, with 4 bases between. CDR3 length: 12 residues. The germline V gene has CDR1 ENHRY and CDR2 SYGVKD. The CDR3 sequence: CAISESSGELFF. For the CDR3, the DNA is TGTGCCATCAGTGAGTCGTCAGGGGAGCTGTTTTTT.

The V gene is TRBV28, the J gene TRBJ1-2; no clear D. The CDR3 length is 11 residues. V lost 8 bases, J lost 4 bases, and 8 bases lay in between. Germline V gene sequence: CDR1 MDHEN, CDR2 SYDVKM. CDR3 region: CASQARYGYTF. In DNA form, the CDR3 reads TGTGCCAGCCAGGCCCGCTATGGCTACACCTTC.

Comments on this clone: Other nucleotide sequences from this sample produce the same CDR3. The chain employs TRBV12-3 or TRBV12-4 and TRBJ2-5; D gene uncertain. Trimming removed 3 bases from V and 5 bases from J, with 4 bases in between. The CDR3 sequence is 11 residues long. CDR3 coding DNA: TGTGCCAGCAGTTTGAGGGAGACCCAGTACTTC. This gives the protein CASSLRETQYF.

The V call is TRBV5-4, the J call TRBJ2-7, with TRBD2 matching over 8 bases. J lost 6 bases, V lost 6 bases, and 8 bases had no gene match. Germline CDR1 SGHNT, CDR2 YYREEE (reference sequence). This CDR3 is 13 amino acids long. The CDR3: CASNRGGLGEQYF. Here the CDR3 DNA reads TGTGCCAGCAACCGGGGGGGCCTAGGCGAGCAGTACTTC.

The rearrangement links TRBV14 to TRBJ1-2; maybe TRBD1 (5 bases). Germline CDR1 SGHDN, CDR2 FVKESK. Trimming removed 2 bases at V and 4 bases at J, with 8 bases between. The CDR3 has 13 residues. CDR3: CASSQPGGYGYTF. The CDR3 DNA reads TGTGCCAGCAGCCAACCCGGGGGCTATGGCTACACCTTC. The complete variable domain, with remaining parts taken from reference TRBV14 and TRBJ1-2, reads EAGVTQFPSHSVIEKGQTVTLRCDPISGHDNLYWYRRVMGKEIKFLLHFVKESKQDESGMPNNRFLAERTGGTYSTLKVQPAELEDSGVYFCASSQPGGYGYTFGSGTRLTVV.

This clone came up many times. The J gene is TRBJ2-7, the V gene TRBV16; D remains unclear. Germline V lookup: CDR1 KGHSY, CDR2 FQNENV. The ends were cut back, 3 bases at V and 3 bases at J, with 9 bases in the middle. The CDR3 runs 13 residues. DNA of the CDR3: TGTGCCAGCAGCCAGCGGCCCTTCTACGAGCAGTACTTC. Residues: CASSQRPFYEQYF. The whole variable domain, remainder taken from reference TRBV16 and TRBJ2-7, is GEEVAQTPKHLVRGEGQKAKLYCAPIKGHSYVFWYQQVLKNEFKFLISFQNENVFDETGMPKERFSAKCLPNSPCSLEIQATKLEDSAVYFCASSQRPFYEQYFGPGTRLTVT.

This clone came up a few times. The V call is TRBV10-2, the J call TRBJ2-1, with 10 nucleotides matching TRBD1. Looked up from germline, CDR1 is WSHSY and CDR2 is SAAADI. The trim removed 10 bases at V and 7 bases at J, leaving 4 bases unmatched. This CDR3 spans 12 amino acids. The CDR3 spells CATGQGGNEQFF. CDR3 coding DNA: TGCGCCACCGGACAGGGGGGGAATGAGCAGTTCTTC.

V usage is TRBV5-1 and J usage is TRBJ2-1; 15 nucleotides agree with TRBD2. Germline V gene sequence: CDR1 SGHRS, CDR2 YFSETQ. V lost 2 bases to trimming and J lost 2 bases; unmatched junction nucleotides: 5. This CDR3 has 18 amino acids. In nucleotides, the CDR3 is TGCGCCAGCAGCTTTGGCCGGACTAGCGGGGGGGCCTACAATGAGCAGTTCTTC. As protein: CASSFGRTSGGAYNEQFF.

The chain employs TRBV6-6 and TRBJ2-1; TRBD1 matches 9 bases. Germline-derived CDR1 and CDR2 are MNHNY and SVGAGI (reference sequence). The ends lost 6 bases at V and 5 bases at J; junction bases unmatched: 5. This CDR3 has 14 amino acids. The CDR3 bases are TGTGCCAGCAGGGGACAGGGCGATAACAATGAGCAGTTCTTC. The encoded protein is CASRGQGDNNEQFF.

Here the CDR3 reads CASSTPGQGRTEAFF. CDR3 sequence (DNA): TGTGCCAGCAGTACCCCGGGACAGGGTAGAACTGAAGCTTTCTTT. V and J are TRBV27 and TRBJ1-1; TRBD1 matches 9 bases. The ends lost 5 bases at V and 5 bases at J; junction bases unmatched: 9. This CDR3 comprises 15 residues. Germline V gene data show CDR1 as MNHEY and CDR2 as SMNVEV (reference sequence).

At least ten counts were recorded for this clone. The chain employs TRBV27 and TRBJ1-2; 10 bases match TRBD1. V was pared by 3 bases and J by 8 bases, with 9 bases of the junction left unmatched. Germline-derived CDR1 and CDR2 are MNHEY and SMNVEV (reference sequence). The CDR3 loop spans 15 amino acids. The CDR3 region is CASSFVGTGERGYTF. Here the CDR3 DNA reads TGTGCCAGCAGTTTCGTAGGGACAGGGGAGAGGGGCTACACCTTC.

The chain links TRBV10-3 to TRBJ1-1; perhaps TRBD1 as D (5 bases). This CDR3 has 13 amino acids. The V end lost 4 bases, the J end lost 8 bases, and 14 bases lay between the germline ends. Germline V gives CDR1 ENHRY, CDR2 SYGVKD. CDR3: CAISGGEPSEAFF. CDR3 coding DNA: TGTGCCATCAGTGGGGGGGAGCCCTCCGAAGCTTTCTTT.

This clone has a single count. The genes are TRBV9 and TRBJ2-3; 9 bases map to TRBD2. J gave up 0 bases and V 0 bases, and 14 bases lay outside the gene matches. In germline, CDR1 is SGDLS, CDR2 YYNGEE. The CDR3 spans 20 residues. The CDR3 DNA reads TGTGCCAGCAGCGTAGCGCTCCGAGCGGGGGGCCGTCGGAGCACAGATACGCAGTATTTT. Protein: CASSVALRAGGRRSTDTQYF. Filled out from reference TRBV9 and TRBJ2-3, the complete variable domain reads DSGVTQTPKHLITATGQRVTLRCSPRSGDLSVYWYQQSLDQGLQFLIQYYNGEERAKGNILERFSAQQFPDLHSELNLSSLELGDSALYFCASSVALRAGGRRSTDTQYFGPGTRLTVL.

Only one count was recorded for this clone. J is TRBJ1-2 and V is TRBV6-1; D may be TRBD1 (5 bases). Trimming removed 4 bases at V and 4 bases at J, with 22 bases between. The CDR3 consists of 17 residues. Germline V CDR1 and CDR2: MNHNS, SASEGT. The chain's CDR3 is CASSGLGGSPTFYGYTF. DNA for the CDR3: TGTGCCAGCAGTGGTCTGGGGGGGTCTCCAACCTTCTATGGCTACACCTTC.

The chain combines TRBV6-5 with TRBJ2-7; 7 bases fit TRBD1. The CDR3 is made up of 14 amino acids. CDR1 is MNHEY and CDR2 is SVGAGI in the germline V gene. Unmatched junction bases numbered 5, after V lost 6 bases and J lost 0 bases. CDR3 protein: CASSDRQGSYEQYF. CDR3 nucleotide sequence: TGTGCCAGCAGCGATAGACAGGGCTCCTACGAGCAGTACTTC.

The chain is built from TRBV5-1 and TRBJ2-5, with 7 bases matching TRBD2. Germline V gene sequence: CDR1 SGHRS, CDR2 YFSETQ. This CDR3 region has 13 residues. The ends lost 6 bases at V and 4 bases at J; junction bases unmatched: 6. This CDR3 is CASMSGVGETQYF. CDR3 sequence (DNA): TGCGCCAGCATGAGCGGGGTGGGAGAGACCCAGTACTTC.

The chain recombines TRBV7-9 with TRBJ1-2; 8 bases are shared with TRBD1. CDR1 is SEHNR, CDR2 FQNEAQ, per germline (reference sequence). J gave up 3 bases and V 1 base, and 13 bases lay outside the gene matches. This CDR3 is built from 18 residues. The CDR3 sequence: CASSLGAAGTGAYYGYTF. CDR3 nucleotide sequence: TGTGCCAGCAGCTTAGGGGCCGCCGGGACAGGCGCCTACTATGGCTACACCTTC. Based on the CDR3 plus reference TRBV7-9 and TRBJ1-2, the full variable domain is DTGVSQNPRHKITKRGQNVTFRCDPISEHNRLYWYRQTLGQGPEFLTYFQNEAQLEKSRLLSDRFSAERPKGSFSTLEIQRTEQGDSAMYLCASSLGAAGTGAYYGYTFGSGTRLTVV.

The chain is built from TRBV7-9 and TRBJ2-1; 8 nucleotides line up with TRBD2. This CDR3 spans 15 amino acids. Germline V gene sequence: CDR1 SEHNR, CDR2 FQNEAQ (reference sequence). V shed 5 bases and J 0 bases; nucleotides not matched to a gene: 3. The CDR3: CASSESGGSYNEQFF. CDR3 DNA sequence: TGTGCCAGCAGCGAGAGCGGGGGCTCCTACAATGAGCAGTTCTTC.